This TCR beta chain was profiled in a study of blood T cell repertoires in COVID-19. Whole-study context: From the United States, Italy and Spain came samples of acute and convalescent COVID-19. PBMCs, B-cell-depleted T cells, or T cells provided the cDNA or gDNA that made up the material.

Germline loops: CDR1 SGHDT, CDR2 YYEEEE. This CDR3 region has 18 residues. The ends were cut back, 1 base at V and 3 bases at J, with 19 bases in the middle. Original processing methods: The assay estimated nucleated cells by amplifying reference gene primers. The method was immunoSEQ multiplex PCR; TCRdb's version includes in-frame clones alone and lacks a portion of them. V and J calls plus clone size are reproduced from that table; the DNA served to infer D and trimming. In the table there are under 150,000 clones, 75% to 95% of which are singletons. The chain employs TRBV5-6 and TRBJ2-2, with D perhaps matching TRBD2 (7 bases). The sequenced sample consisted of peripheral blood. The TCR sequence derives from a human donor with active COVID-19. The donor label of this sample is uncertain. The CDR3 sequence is CASSLRELGGLYTGELFF. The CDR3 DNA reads TGTGCCAGCAGCTTGCGTGAACTCGGGGGGCTTTACACCGGGGAGCTGTTTTTT.